This T cell receptor (beta chain) appears in the sequencing data of a study of blood T cell repertoires in COVID-19. Across the study: Material from acute and convalescent COVID-19 was sourced from the United States, Italy and Spain. The analysed material was cDNA or gDNA that came from T cells, B-cell-depleted T cells, or PBMCs.

The CDR3 runs to 13 residues. The V and J ends lost 5 bases and 6 bases, in that order; junction bases with no gene match: 6. Germline V lookup: CDR1 MDHEN, CDR2 SYDVKM. Per the original methods: The assay estimated nucleated cells by amplifying reference gene primers. TCRdb's table, derived via immunoSEQ multiplex PCR, lists solely in-frame clones and lacks some. V, J and clone size were drawn from that table, and D and trimming were deduced from the DNA. The data show roughly 87,000 clones, with around 75% seen just once and approximately 4.6% held by the top ten. The sequencing sample was made of peripheral blood. The V gene is TRBV28, the J gene TRBJ2-7, with 8 bases identical to TRBD1. This clonotype was obtained from a woman between 50 and 59 years old with acute or convalescent COVID-19. CDR3: CASSPGQGGEQYF. CDR3 DNA: TGTGCCAGCAGTCCCGGACAGGGAGGCGAGCAGTACTTC.